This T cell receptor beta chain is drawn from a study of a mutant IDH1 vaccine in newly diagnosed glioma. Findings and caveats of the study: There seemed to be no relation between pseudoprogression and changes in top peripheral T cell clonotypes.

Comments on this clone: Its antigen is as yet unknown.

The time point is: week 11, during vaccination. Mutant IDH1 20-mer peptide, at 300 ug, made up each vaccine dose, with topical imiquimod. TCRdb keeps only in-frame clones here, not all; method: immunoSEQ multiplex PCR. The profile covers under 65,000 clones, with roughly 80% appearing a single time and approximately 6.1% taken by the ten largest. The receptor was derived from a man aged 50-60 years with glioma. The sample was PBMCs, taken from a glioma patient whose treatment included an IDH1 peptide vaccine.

The CDR3 nucleotides read TGTGCCAGCAGTGAAGAACAGGGGAGGTTGCAGCCCCAGCATTTT. It translates to CASSEEQGRLQPQHF. The rearrangement joins TRBV6-1 to TRBJ1-5; TRBD1 aligns across 7 bases. Per the germline V gene, CDR1 is MNHNS and CDR2 is SASEGT. The CDR3 consists of 15 residues. V was pared by 1 base and J by 7 bases, with 7 bases of the junction left unmatched.